The following is a T cell receptor (beta chain) sequence with its context. These data belong to a study of blood T cell repertoires in COVID-19. Study information: Both acute and convalescent COVID-19 samples were obtained from the United States, Italy and Spain. PBMCs, B-cell-depleted T cells, or T cells were the source of the cDNA or gDNA that made up the material.

Per germline, CDR1 SGHDT and CDR2 YYEEEE. Losses at the gene ends were 0 bases for V and 3 bases for J; bases not matched to a gene: 2. The CDR3 has 14 residues. Study processing details: Researchers report that nucleated cell counts were estimated from reference gene primer amplification. Using immunoSEQ multiplex PCR, the repertoire was profiled, and TCRdb retains in-frame clones only, with some absent. The V and J calls and clone size were taken over from that table, and D and trimming were inferred from the DNA. Seen here are 150,000 to 200,000 clones, approximately 80% observed once, and the top ten hold 8.1%.

The receptor was derived from a man in his 60s with acute or convalescent COVID-19. This chain uses TRBV5-6 with TRBJ1-1, with 7 bases aligning to TRBD1. The source material was peripheral blood. For the CDR3, the DNA is TGTGCCAGCAGCTTGGGAGGGGGCCACACTGAAGCTTTCTTT. It translates to CASSLGGGHTEAFF.